The present T cell receptor beta chain was sequenced within a study of response to subunit inactivated influenza vaccine. Study results and caveats: The authors proposed limited new T cell recruitment per seasonal influenza vaccination.

Using its own MiXCR run on the RT-PCR reads, TCRdb lists one record per CDR3 protein. The sample consists of approximately 500,000 distinct CDR3 sequences, approximately 12% of them appearing once. A note on this clonotype: Its specificity is unknown.

The CDR3 spans 18 residues. The junction had 19 bases not matched to a gene; V was cut back by 6 bases and J by 4 bases. Per the germline V gene, CDR1 is KGHSH and CDR2 is LQKENI. The source was PBMCs from blood, collected about 40 days after vaccination. This chain links TRBV18 with TRBJ2-7; 9 bases align to TRBD2. This TCR came from a man aged 45-65 years who received an inactivated influenza vaccine. CDR3 region: CASSEPGLAGRSPYEQYF. CDR3 nucleotide sequence: TGTGCCAGCTCCGAACCGGGGCTAGCGGGGCGTTCCCCATACGAGCAGTACTTC.